This T cell receptor (beta chain) was sequenced for a study of blood T cell repertoires in COVID-19. Study summary: Collection of acute and convalescent COVID-19 samples took place in the United States, Italy and Spain. PBMCs, B-cell-depleted T cells, or T cells provided the cDNA or gDNA that made up the material.

Per the germline V gene, CDR1 is LGHDT and CDR2 is YNNKEL (reference sequence). This CDR3 contains 14 residues. V lost 0 bases, J lost 13 bases, and 8 bases stayed unmatched. Assay: immunoSEQ multiplex PCR; the TCRdb copy retains only in-frame clones and omits some. This table has about 160,000 clones, 86% appearing once. The sequencing input was peripheral blood. The TCR originated in a man in his 70s with acute or convalescent COVID-19. The gene calls are TRBV3-1 (or the pseudogene TRBV3-2) and TRBJ2-1, with 8 bases lining up with TRBD2. CDR3 in amino acids: CASSQDVDGRGQFF. DNA for the CDR3: TGTGCCAGCAGCCAAGATGTCGACGGGAGGGGCCAGTTCTTC.